These 23 T cell receptor beta chains came from one sample sequenced in a study of control samples from healthy donors and cancer patients. Some clones are missing from TCRdb's copy, which holds only in-frame ones; the method was immunoSEQ multiplex PCR. Among approximately 100,000 clones listed, approximately 90% were seen once. Sequenced sample: blood. Every receptor here comes from a woman between 45 and 60 years old in good health.

The V call is TRBV5-1, the J call TRBJ2-2, with D hard to call. Looked up from germline, CDR1 is SGHRS and CDR2 is YFSETQ. The CDR3 sequence is 14 residues long. V was pared by 0 bases and J by 4 bases, with 7 bases between. The CDR3 protein is CASSLGSVTGELFF. CDR3 bases: TGCGCCAGCAGCTTGGGATCCGTCACCGGGGAGCTGTTTTTT.

This chain joins TRBV6-7 and TRBJ1-4; 9 bases align to TRBD1. TRBV6-7 is an ORF for which the function is uncertain. J was trimmed by 7 bases and V by 5 bases; bases with no gene match: 20. The CDR3 runs to 19 residues. DNA for the CDR3: TGTGCCAGCAGTCCCGAGCGGGACAGGGTTTGGAAGAGGGGTGAAAAACTGTTTTTT. Amino acids: CASSPERDRVWKRGEKLFF.

The chain employs TRBV27 and TRBJ2-5; 7 bases match TRBD1. The V and J ends lost 5 bases and 5 bases, in that order; junction bases with no gene match: 14. The germline gives CDR1 MNHEY, CDR2 SMNVEV (reference sequence). The CDR3 is made up of 16 amino acids. The CDR3 region is CASSNTGQARWETQYF. CDR3 bases: TGTGCCAGCAGTAACACCGGACAGGCGCGCTGGGAGACCCAGTACTTC.

The rearrangement joins TRBV28 to TRBJ1-5; D is undetermined. The CDR3 has 13 amino acids. Germline V gene data show CDR1 as MDHEN and CDR2 as SYDVKM. V was shortened by 3 bases and J by 6 bases, with 9 bases between the two germline ends. As DNA, the CDR3 is TGTGCCAGCAGTTTGTTTAATCGTCAGCCCCAGCATTTT. This codes for CASSLFNRQPQHF.

This clone was picked up a small number of times. J is TRBJ1-1 and V is TRBV25-1, with 7 nucleotides matching TRBD1. J lost 5 bases, V lost 5 bases, and 8 bases had no gene match. In germline, CDR1 is MGHDK, CDR2 SYGVNS. The CDR3 spans 14 residues. The CDR3, as DNA: TGTGCCAGCAGTCTCCCCGCAGGGGGGACTGAAGCTTTCTTT. Translation: CASSLPAGGTEAFF. Full variable domain (remainder filled in from reference TRBV25-1 and TRBJ1-1): EADIYQTPRYLVIGTGKKITLECSQTMGHDKMYWYQQDPGMELHLIHYSYGVNSTEKGDLSSESTVSRIRTEHFPLTLESARPSHTSQYLCASSLPAGGTEAFFGQGTRLTVV.

The rearrangement joins TRBV7-2 to TRBJ2-1; weak D call: TRBD2 (5 bases). V lost 3 bases to trimming and J lost 0 bases, with 18 bases between them. Germline V CDR1 and CDR2: SGHTA, FQGNSA. This CDR3 has 18 amino acids. In nucleotides, the CDR3 is TGTGCCAGCAGCTTGACCCATCCAGCGGTCCCCTCCTACAATGAGCAGTTCTTC. This gives the protein CASSLTHPAVPSYNEQFF.

This rearrangement joins TRBV30 to TRBJ2-3; D ambiguous. Trimming removed 0 bases at V and 4 bases at J, with 17 bases between. The germline V gene encodes CDR1 GTSNPN and CDR2 SVGIG (reference sequence). This CDR3 has 16 residues. DNA for the CDR3: TGTGCCTGGAGTGTGCATGAAAGGGTTAACGCAGATACGCAGTATTTT. Encoded protein: CAWSVHERVNADTQYF.

The chain has TRBV4-3 and TRBJ1-4; TRBD1 matches at 9 bases. V trimming: 1 base; J trimming: 4 bases; junction bases outside the gene matches: 1. This CDR3 contains 15 residues. Germline CDR1 reads LGHNA; CDR2 reads YSLEER. CDR3 sequence reads: CASSQGTGVNEKLFF. The CDR3 nucleotides are TGCGCCAGCAGCCAAGGGACAGGGGTTAATGAAAAACTGTTTTTT.

The V gene is TRBV4-3, the J gene TRBJ2-3, with 9 bases fitting TRBD2. The CDR3 runs 17 residues. V shed 3 bases and J 0 bases; nucleotides not matched to a gene: 7. From germline, CDR1 is LGHNA and CDR2 YSLEER. CDR3: CASSHGIAGESTDTQYF. For the CDR3, the DNA is TGCGCCAGCAGCCACGGAATAGCGGGGGAGAGCACAGATACGCAGTATTTT.

Points on this clone: Its ends do not fully match the called genes, so a read error is possible. J is TRBJ2-1 and V is TRBV7-3; maybe TRBD2 (7 bases). This CDR3 contains 17 residues. CDR1 is SGHTA and CDR2 is FQGTGA in the germline V gene. CDR3 sequence: CASSLNAPGAGRDEQFF. Written as DNA, the CDR3 is TGTGCCAGCAGTTTAAACGCCCCAGGGGCTGGGAGGGATGAGCAGTTCTTC.

The V and J genes are TRBV3-1 (or the pseudogene TRBV3-2) and TRBJ2-3; 10 bases are shared with TRBD2. V gave up 3 bases and J gave up 2 bases; unmatched junction bases: 5. In germline, CDR1 is LGHDT, CDR2 YNNKEL (reference sequence). This CDR3 spans 16 amino acids. The CDR3 sequence: CASSQELAGVTDTQYF. As DNA, the CDR3 is TGTGCCAGCAGCCAGGAGCTAGCGGGAGTCACAGATACGCAGTATTTT.

V usage is TRBV7-3 and J usage is TRBJ2-1; maybe TRBD2 (6 bases). The germline CDR1 and CDR2 sequences are SGHTA and FQGTGA. V dropped 5 bases and J dropped 5 bases, with 28 bases sitting between them. There are 19 residues in the CDR3. Here the CDR3 reads CASSPRPPPTGTLNNEQFF. CDR3 coding DNA: TGTGCCAGCAGCCCCCGACCCCCCCCCACCGGGACTTTGAACAATGAGCAGTTCTTC. Using reference TRBV7-3 and TRBJ2-1 for the parts outside the CDR3, the full variable domain is GAGVSQTPSNKVTEKGKYVELRCDPISGHTALYWYRQSLGQGPEFLIYFQGTGAADDSGLPNDRFFAVRPEGSVSTLKIQRTERGDSAVYLCASSPRPPPTGTLNNEQFFGPGTRLTVL.

V gene TRBV19 combines with J gene TRBJ2-2; 7 nucleotides agree with TRBD2. This CDR3 has 15 residues. Per the germline V gene, CDR1 is LNHDA and CDR2 is SQIVND (reference sequence). The junction had 6 bases not matched to a gene; V was cut back by 8 bases and J by 0 bases. CDR3 sequence (DNA): TGTGCCAGTTCTACGGCGGGAGCGAACACCGGGGAGCTGTTTTTT. The encoded protein is CASSTAGANTGELFF.

The rearrangement joins TRBV5-1 to TRBJ1-2; TRBD1 matches 7 bases. Germline-derived CDR1 and CDR2 are SGHRS and YFSETQ. The CDR3 runs to 15 residues. V shed 3 bases and J 4 bases; nucleotides not matched to a gene: 9. The CDR3 loop reads CASSYLTGSGYGYTF. The CDR3 DNA is TGCGCCAGCAGCTACTTGACAGGGTCAGGCTATGGCTACACCTTC.

The CDR3: CASSLRRQDNEQFF. The CDR3 DNA reads as TGTGCCAGCAGCTTAAGGAGACAGGACAATGAGCAGTTCTTC. The gene calls are TRBV7-2 and TRBJ2-1; D might be TRBD1 (6 bases). The CDR3 extends over 14 amino acids. Germline V gene data show CDR1 as SGHTA and CDR2 as FQGNSA. V lost 2 bases and J lost 5, with 10 bases in between.

The chain links TRBV6-5 to TRBJ1-2; D is unresolved. V lost 6 bases to trimming and J lost 11 bases, with 19 bases between them. CDR1 MNHEY and CDR2 SVGAGI come from the germline V gene. This CDR3 is 13 amino acids long. The DNA of the CDR3 is TGTGCCAGCAGCCAAGAGATGAGGACCAAATACACCTTC. This gives the protein CASSQEMRTKYTF.

This clone was seen a few times. The chain recombines TRBV18 with TRBJ1-5; a possible D gene is TRBD1 (6 bases). CDR1 KGHSH and CDR2 LQKENI come from the germline V gene. Trimming stripped 4 bases from V and 0 bases from J, with 13 bases between. CDR3 length: 16 residues. The CDR3 here is CASSLTTGNSNQPQHF. CDR3 nucleotide sequence: TGTGCCAGCTCACTCACGACAGGAAATAGCAATCAGCCCCAGCATTTT.

The chain is built from TRBV4-1 and TRBJ2-3; D assignment may be TRBD1 or TRBD2 (5 bases each). The CDR3 has 15 residues. V lost 3 bases and J lost 5, with 15 bases in between. Germline assignment: CDR1 MGHRA and CDR2 YSYEKL. The chain's CDR3 is CASSQGRPVGDTQYF. The DNA of the CDR3 is TGCGCCAGCAGCCAGGGACGCCCCGTCGGAGATACGCAGTATTTT.

The table lists this clone with a count of one. This chain joins TRBV2 and TRBJ2-1, with 9 positions matching TRBD2. J gave up 7 bases and V 11 bases, and 12 bases lay outside the gene matches. CDR3 length: 14 amino acids. CDR1 and CDR2 (germline): SNHLY, FYNNEI. This chain's CDR3 is CAGTPGLARNEQFF. CDR3 coding DNA: TGTGCCGGGACCCCAGGACTAGCGAGGAATGAGCAGTTCTTC.

The chain recombines TRBV24-1 with TRBJ2-2; D gene unclear. The ends were cut back, 6 bases at V and 4 bases at J, with 11 bases in the middle. There are 14 residues in the CDR3. Per the germline V gene, CDR1 is KGHDR and CDR2 is SFDVKD. CDR3 DNA sequence: TGTGCCACCAGTTTCGATAAGGGCACCGGGGAGCTGTTTTTT. This translates into CATSFDKGTGELFF.

The chain combines TRBV4-1 with TRBJ2-2; TRBD2 matches at 15 bases. CDR1 and CDR2 from the germline V gene are MGHRA and YSYEKL. V was pared by 0 bases and J by 8 bases, with 4 bases of the junction left unmatched. The CDR3 runs to 17 residues. The DNA for the CDR3 is TGCGCCAGCAGCCAAGAAGGGGGACTAGCGGGAGGTGGGGAGCTGTTTTTT. Its translation is CASSQEGGLAGGGELFF.

The chain links TRBV5-1 to TRBJ2-1; 8 bases align to TRBD1. V lost 2 bases and J lost 4; bases outside the gene matches: 5. Germline V gene sequence: CDR1 SGHRS, CDR2 YFSETQ. The CDR3 runs 15 residues. Here the CDR3 reads CASSFKDRGYNEQFF. The DNA for the CDR3 is TGCGCCAGCAGCTTTAAAGACAGGGGATACAATGAGCAGTTCTTC.

This rearrangement joins TRBV5-1 to TRBJ1-2, with D unresolved. Deletions cut 0 bases from V and 8 bases from J, with 14 bases between. The CDR3 extends over 14 amino acids. Germline CDR1 and CDR2: SGHRS and YFSETQ. The CDR3, as DNA: TGCGCCAGCAGCTTGGCTTCGGGAATTTGGGGCTACACCTTC. Translated, it gives CASSLASGIWGYTF.